This is a list of T cell receptor beta chains from one sample in a study of CD8+ T cells in alopecia areata. Using immunoSEQ multiplex PCR, the repertoire was profiled, and TCRdb retains in-frame clones only, with some absent. The data contain around 98,000 clones, around two fifths of them seen just once; the ten biggest clones take up about 0.79%. Source material: CD4+ T cells sorted from blood. The receptors originated from a human donor with alopecia areata. Both conserved end residues are part of each CDR3. D genes are given only for firm matches. Size is omitted from some rows. Given values are once, few, many or a class for expanded clones.

TRBJ2-6,-,-,TRBV30,TGTGCCCAGACAAAGTTCTCTGGGGCCAACGTCCTGACTTTC,CAQTKFSGANVLTF
TRBJ2-2,-,TRBD1,TRBV4-3,TGCGCCAGCAGCGTACAACCGGGACAGGGCAACACCGGGGAGCTGTTTTTT,CASSVQPGQGNTGELFF
TRBJ2-7,-,-,TRBV21-1,TGTGCCAGCCCCTACTACGAGCAGTACTTC,CASPYYEQYF
TRBJ2-1,-,-,TRBV29-1,TGCAGCGCCGGACCGGGGGAGGAGCAGTTCTTC,CSAGPGEEQFF
TRBJ2-1,once,-,TRBV30,TGTGCCTGGGCAACAGAAACTGAGCAGTTCTTC,CAWATETEQFF
TRBJ2-7,-,TRBD2,TRBV6-5,TGTGCCAGCAGACGGACTAGCGGAACCTACGAGCAGTACTTC,CASRRTSGTYEQYF
TRBJ2-7,medium-sized,-,TRBV15,TGTGCCACCAGCAGACTACCAAAACCCTTAAGTTACGAGCAGTACTTC,CATSRLPKPLSYEQYF
TRBJ1-2,-,-,TRBV6-6,TGTGCCAGCAGAACAGATGGCTACACCTTC,CASRTDGYTF
TRBJ2-1,-,-,TRBV29-1,TGCAGCGTTGAAAGGCAGGGCTTCAGCAATGAGCAGTTCTTC,CSVERQGFSNEQFF
TRBJ2-1,-,TRBD1,TRBV2,TGTGCCAGCAGTGGGGACAGACTGCAGTTCTTC,CASSGDRLQFF
TRBJ1-2,-,TRBD1,TRBV30,TGTGCCTGGAGTGTAACCCTCCAGGGGGCCGATGGCTACACCTTC,CAWSVTLQGADGYTF
TRBJ2-3,-,TRBD2,TRBV29-1,TGCAGCGCGGGACTAGCGGGAGCCACAGATACGCAGTATTTT,CSAGLAGATDTQYF
TRBJ2-3,-,-,TRBV14,TGTGCCAGCAGCCAAGTCCCCTTTGGCGGGTTCGGGCATACGCAGTATTTT,CASSQVPFGGFGHTQYF
TRBJ2-1,-,TRBD2,TRBV28,TGTGCCAGCAGAGCGGGATCCTACAATGAGCAGTTCTTC,CASRAGSYNEQFF
TRBJ2-3,-,-,TRBV5-4,TGTGCCAGCAGCGCTGGACAGACACCGAGCACAGATACGCAGTATTTT,CASSAGQTPSTDTQYF
TRBJ2-7,-,TRBD2,TRBV27,TGTGCCAGCAGAGCTGGACAGCCGGGACTAGCGGCGGAGCAGTACTTC,CASRAGQPGLAAEQYF
TRBJ1-4,once,-,TRBV4-1,TGCGCCAGCAGGAACAGGGCGGCGGACGAAAAACTGTTTTTT,CASRNRAADEKLFF
TRBJ2-3,-,-,TRBV10-3,TGTGCCATCAGTGACACCGTCCCCTCCAATGGGCAGTATTTT,CAISDTVPSNGQYF
TRBJ2-6,few,-,TRBV29-1,TGCAGCGTTGACGGCGGAATCTCTGGGGCCAACGTCCTGACTTTC,CSVDGGISGANVLTF
TRBJ1-2,-,TRBD1,TRBV30,TGTGCCTGGAGAGAAGGCACCGGGACAGATGGCTACACCTTC,CAWREGTGTDGYTF
TRBJ2-3,-,-,TRBV28,TGTGCCAGCGGGAGTCCGGGGGATACGCAGTATTTT,CASGSPGDTQYF
TRBJ1-2,once,-,TRBV28,TGTGCCAGCAGTTTAAACCAAGGGTATGGCTACACCTTC,CASSLNQGYGYTF
TRBJ2-1,few,-,TRBV14,TGTGCCAGCAGCCAGGCGATCGAGCAGTTCTTC,CASSQAIEQFF
TRBJ2-1,-,-,TRBV27,TGTGCCAGCAGTTTAGGGCTCAACTCCTACAATGAGCAGTTCTTC,CASSLGLNSYNEQFF
TRBJ2-7,-,-,TRBV27,TGTGCCAGCAGCCCCCCGGTGGGTGAGCAGTACTTC,CASSPPVGEQYF
TRBJ2-7,-,TRBD1,TRBV6-5,TGTGCCAGCAGTTACGACAGACAGGGGCCCTACGAGCAGTACTTC,CASSYDRQGPYEQYF
TRBJ2-7,few,TRBD1,TRBV29-1,TGCAGCGTTGACAGGGGGTCGGGGGAGCAGTACTTC,CSVDRGSGEQYF
TRBJ2-7,few,-,TRBV29-1,TGCAGCGTTGTAAGGCCCCCCTACGAGCAGTACTTC,CSVVRPPYEQYF
TRBJ2-7,few,-,TRBV29-1,TGCAGCGTTGAAGATCCGTATAGAGGGGAGGTCGAGCAGTACTTC,CSVEDPYRGEVEQYF
TRBJ2-5,-,-,TRBV29-1,TGCAGCCTGCGGGGGCGGTACCAAGAGACCCAGTACTTC,CSLRGRYQETQYF
TRBJ1-2,-,-,TRBV6-5,TGTGCCAGCAGTTCCCCTTCGCATAAAAACTATGGCTACACCTTC,CASSSPSHKNYGYTF
TRBJ1-5,-,-,TRBV30,TGTGCCTGGAGTGTCCGGGTAGGGCAGCCCCAGCATTTT,CAWSVRVGQPQHF
TRBJ2-1,few,-,TRBV7-2,TGTGCCAGCAGCTTACGCCTCGACTCCTACAATGAGCAGTTCTTC,CASSLRLDSYNEQFF
TRBJ2-7,few,-,TRBV21-1,TGTGCCAGCATTCGAGGACGGATCGCCTACGAGCAGTACTTC,CASIRGRIAYEQYF
TRBJ2-5,-,-,TRBV29-1,TGCAGCGTTGATCTAGAGACCCAGTACTTC,CSVDLETQYF
TRBJ1-6,-,TRBD1,TRBV29-1,TGCAGCGTCCGCGGCGGCAGGGGGGATTCACCCCTCCACTTT,CSVRGGRGDSPLHF
TRBJ2-5,few,-,TRBV29-1,TGCAGCGTTGATAGGTCAGGAGAGACCCAGTACTTC,CSVDRSGETQYF
TRBJ1-2,once,-,TRBV9,TGTGCCAGCAGCGTAGGCCAGGGCTACACCTTC,CASSVGQGYTF
TRBJ2-5,once,TRBD2,TRBV11-2,TGTGCCAGCAGCCTCACGGGAGGAGCTCTGCAAGAGACCCAGTACTTC,CASSLTGGALQETQYF
TRBJ1-2,-,TRBD1,TRBV29-1,TGCAGCGTTGAAGTAGGGACAGGTGACGGCTACACCTTC,CSVEVGTGDGYTF
TRBJ2-5,few,-,TRBV2,TGTGCCACCTCTAACGGGGCCGGAGAGACCCAGTACTTC,CATSNGAGETQYF
TRBJ2-3,-,-,TRBV28,TGTGCCAGCAGTTTGAGTAGGGTCGCAGATACGCAGTATTTT,CASSLSRVADTQYF
TRBJ2-7,-,TRBD1,TRBV2,TGTGCCAGCAGGGGGACAGGGACCTACGAGCAGTACTTC,CASRGTGTYEQYF
TRBJ2-5,-,-,TRBV4-1,TGCGCCAGCAGCCAAACGGGCCAAGAGACCCAGTACTTC,CASSQTGQETQYF
TRBJ1-2,few,-,TRBV30,TGTGCCTCGTCATTGCACGCCTCGGGCTACACCTTC,CASSLHASGYTF
TRBJ2-3,-,-,TRBV11-3,TGTGCCAGCAGCTTAGGAGAGGCCGTCGATACGCAGTATTTT,CASSLGEAVDTQYF